Presented here are 15 T cell receptor beta chains from one specimen sequenced in a study of blood T cell repertoires in COVID-19. Profiling relied on immunoSEQ multiplex PCR, and the TCRdb table lists in-frame clones only, not all of them. The sample carries about 150,000 clones, about four fifths recorded once. The sequenced material came from peripheral blood. Receptor source: a man in his 60s with acute or convalescent COVID-19.

CDR3 sequence: CASKVGPTGNTEAFF. The CDR3, as DNA: TGTGCCAGTAAGGTCGGCCCGACGGGTAACACTGAAGCTTTCTTT. The chain combines TRBV19 with TRBJ1-1; D remains unclear. Germline V gene data show CDR1 as LNHDA and CDR2 as SQIVND (reference sequence). V lost 7 bases and J lost 2, with 17 bases in between. This CDR3 has 15 residues. The whole variable domain, filled in from reference TRBV19 and TRBJ1-1, reads DGGITQSPKYLFRKEGQNVTLSCEQNLNHDAMYWYRQDPGQGLRLIYYSQIVNDFQKGDIAEGYSVSREKKESFPLTVTSAQKNPTAFYLCASKVGPTGNTEAFFGQGTRLTVV.

This chain links TRBV7-2 with TRBJ2-7, with TRBD1 matching over 7 bases. Trimming took 3 bases from V and 3 from J; bases not matched to a gene: 5. This CDR3 spans 14 amino acids. Looked up from germline, CDR1 is SGHTA and CDR2 is FQGNSA. The CDR3 DNA sequence: TGTGCCAGCAGCTTGGAGACAGGGTACTACGAGCAGTACTTC. Translation gives CASSLETGYYEQYF.

V usage is TRBV27 and J usage is TRBJ2-7; 8 bases align to TRBD2. The CDR3 runs to 15 residues. The V and J ends lost 3 bases and 4 bases, in that order; junction bases with no gene match: 8. Germline V lookup: CDR1 MNHEY, CDR2 SMNVEV (reference sequence). Here the CDR3 reads CASSLGSGSGYEQYF. CDR3 DNA sequence: TGTGCCAGCAGTTTGGGCAGCGGGAGCGGTTACGAGCAGTACTTC.

This clone was seen more than once but under ten times. Other DNA sequences in this sample translate to the same CDR3. V and J are TRBV27 and TRBJ1-5; tentative D call: TRBD1 (6 bases). Germline CDR1 is MNHEY and CDR2 is SMNVEV (reference sequence). This CDR3 spans 14 amino acids. V lost 5 bases and J 2 bases, leaving 10 bases between the germline ends. In nucleotides, the CDR3 is TGTGCCAGCAGTCTAAGACAGGGCAATCAGCCCCAGCATTTT. Protein product: CASSLRQGNQPQHF.

The J gene is TRBJ1-2, the V gene TRBV5-1; no clear D. This CDR3 contains 14 residues. Per the germline V gene, CDR1 is SGHRS and CDR2 is YFSETQ. V gave up 0 bases and J gave up 2 bases, with 8 bases separating them. CDR3 in DNA: TGCGCCAGCAGCTTGGCGACAACAAACTATGGCTACACCTTC. This sequence encodes CASSLATTNYGYTF.

This rearrangement joins TRBV12-5 to TRBJ2-3, with 9 bases fitting TRBD2. CDR1 is LGHNT, CDR2 FRNRAP, per germline. V gave up 2 bases and J gave up 4 bases; unmatched junction bases: 13. This CDR3 comprises 18 residues. As DNA, the CDR3 is TGTGCTAGTGGTTTGCGTGGGCTAGCGGGGAGGGGGGCAGATACGCAGTATTTT. Amino acids: CASGLRGLAGRGADTQYF. Using reference TRBV12-5 and TRBJ2-3 for the parts outside the CDR3, the full variable domain is DARVTQTPRHKVTEMGQEVTMRCQPILGHNTVFWYRQTMMQGLELLAYFRNRAPLDDSGMPKDRFSAEMPDATLATLKIQPSEPRDSAVYFCASGLRGLAGRGADTQYFGPGTRLTVL.

The chain is built from TRBV6-5 and TRBJ1-2, with unresolved D. Germline assignment: CDR1 MNHEY and CDR2 SVGAGI. This CDR3 is built from 15 residues. V gave up 6 bases and J gave up 14 bases, with 28 bases separating them. CDR3 DNA: TGTGCCAGCAGACGTTACCTGGCGGGTCCCACGGCAACGACCTTC. Translated, it gives CASRRYLAGPTATTF.

V usage is TRBV6-6 and J usage is TRBJ1-4, with 7 positions matching TRBD1. The germline V gene encodes CDR1 MNHNY and CDR2 SVGAGI (reference sequence). With 2 bases clipped from V and 8 bases from J, the junction kept 8 bases outside the gene matches. There are 15 residues in the CDR3. The CDR3 sequence: CASSYGGGFFEKLFF. The CDR3 bases are TGTGCCAGCAGTTACGGAGGGGGCTTCTTCGAAAAACTGTTTTTT.

The chain links TRBV5-1 to TRBJ2-2; no reliable D call. CDR1 is SGHRS, CDR2 YFSETQ, per germline. This CDR3 has 13 amino acids. The V gene lost 2 bases and the J gene lost 6 bases, with 8 bases spanning the gap. CDR3 loop: CASSFSGSGELFF. CDR3 coding DNA: TGCGCCAGCAGCTTTTCAGGATCCGGGGAGCTGTTTTTT. Drawing the rest from reference TRBV5-1 and TRBJ2-2, the complete variable domain is KAGVTQTPRYLIKTRGQQVTLSCSPISGHRSVSWYQQTPGQGLQFLFEYFSETQRNKGNFPGRFSGRQFSNSRSEMNVSTLELGDSALYLCASSFSGSGELFFGEGSRLTVL.

This clone was picked up a small number of times. The rearrangement joins TRBV6-5 to TRBJ1-4, with D unresolved. Germline CDR1 MNHEY, CDR2 SVGAGI. This CDR3 has 12 residues. Trimming took off 7 bases at V and 13 bases at J, with 16 bases between the two ends. Here the CDR3 reads CASTINGRGLFF. The CDR3 region has the DNA TGTGCCAGCACTATAAATGGGAGAGGACTGTTTTTT.

The chain employs TRBV24-1 and TRBJ2-2, with D tentatively TRBD2 (6 bases). Germline V gene sequence: CDR1 KGHDR, CDR2 SFDVKD. Trimming took off 6 bases at V and 1 base at J, with 11 bases between the two ends. The CDR3 runs 15 residues. The CDR3 loop reads CATSQAEGNTGELFF. CDR3 coding DNA: TGTGCCACCAGTCAAGCGGAGGGGAACACCGGGGAGCTGTTTTTT.

V is TRBV28 and J is TRBJ2-1; TRBD2 matches at 12 bases. Per germline, CDR1 MDHEN and CDR2 SYDVKM. Trimming at V came to 5 bases and at J to 5 bases, leaving 4 bases not matched to a gene. The CDR3 totals 15 residues. DNA for the CDR3: TGTGCCAGCAGTCCGAGGACTAGCGGGAACAATGAGCAGTTCTTC. This sequence encodes CASSPRTSGNNEQFF.

The gene calls are TRBV30 and TRBJ1-4, with TRBD1 identical over 8 bases. CDR3 length: 15 amino acids. After removal of 4 bases from V and 7 bases from J, the junction contained 11 bases not matched to a gene. CDR1 and CDR2 from the germline V gene are GTSNPN and SVGIG (reference sequence). Here the CDR3 DNA reads TGTGCCTGGACCCCCATCACAGGGGGAACTGAAAAACTGTTTTTT. This sequence encodes CAWTPITGGTEKLFF.

This chain connects TRBV14 to TRBJ1-1; D is perhaps TRBD1 (5 bases). This CDR3 has 15 amino acids. Trimming removed 0 bases at V and 4 bases at J, with 12 bases between. Germline V lookup: CDR1 SGHDN, CDR2 FVKESK. The CDR3 region has the DNA TGTGCCAGCAGCCAAGATGAGGGGAGGTTCACTGAAGCTTTCTTT. The encoded protein is CASSQDEGRFTEAFF.

The gene calls are TRBV29-1 and TRBJ1-1; D is possibly TRBD1 (5 bases). The CDR3 sequence is 13 residues long. The V and J ends lost 7 bases and 1 base respectively, with 13 bases between them. The germline V gene encodes CDR1 SQVTM and CDR2 ANQGSEA. In DNA, the CDR3 is TGCAGCGCTGGGGCGATTTGGAACACTGAAGCTTTCTTT. Translated, it gives CSAGAIWNTEAFF.